Sequencing of this TCR beta chain was carried out in a study of CD8+CD57+ T cells in acquired aplastic anemia. Study at large: An average of roughly 3 ug of DNA was obtained from sorted CD4+ and CD8+ cells.

TCR beta VDJ and CDR3 profiling used genomic DNA as template. MiXCR was run by TCRdb on the reads, yielding one entry per CDR3 protein. Of roughly 180,000 distinct CDR3 sequences listed, about 60% are singletons. Study-wide results and limits: In CD8+ cells, Simpson's diversity showed no significant difference between patients and controls.

Selection for sequencing was limited to patients who had shown CD8+CD57+ cell expansion by flow cytometry. Acquired aplastic anemia of severe grade affected all patients. V was trimmed by 0 bases and J by 5 bases, leaving 12 bases between them. Per the germline V gene, CDR1 is KGHDR and CDR2 is SFDVKD. The CDR3 contains 16 residues. As to this clonotype: Its antigen is unknown.

The sample taken for sequencing was sorted CD4+, CD8+, or CD8+CD57+ T cells (not recorded which) from PBMCs. This TCR came from a human donor with aplastic anemia. V is TRBV24-1 and J is TRBJ1-4; no definite D call. As DNA, the CDR3 is TGTGCCACCAGTGATTTGTCGGCGACACGGAATGAAAAACTGTTTTTT. Translation gives CATSDLSATRNEKLFF.